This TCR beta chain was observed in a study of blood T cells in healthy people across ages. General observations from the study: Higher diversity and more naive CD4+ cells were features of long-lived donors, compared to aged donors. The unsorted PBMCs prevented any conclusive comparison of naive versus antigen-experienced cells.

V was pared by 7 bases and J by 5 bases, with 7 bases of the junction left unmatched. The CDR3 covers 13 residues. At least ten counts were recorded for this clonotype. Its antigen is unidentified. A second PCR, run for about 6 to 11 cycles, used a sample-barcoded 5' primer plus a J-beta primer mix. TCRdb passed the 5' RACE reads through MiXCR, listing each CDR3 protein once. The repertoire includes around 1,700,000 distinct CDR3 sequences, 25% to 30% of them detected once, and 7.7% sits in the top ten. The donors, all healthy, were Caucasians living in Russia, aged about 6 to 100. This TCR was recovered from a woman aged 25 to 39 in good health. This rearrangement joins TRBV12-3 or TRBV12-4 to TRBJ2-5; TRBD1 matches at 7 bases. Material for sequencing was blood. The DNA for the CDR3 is TGTGCCAGCACCGAGGACAGGAGGGAGACCCAGTACTTC. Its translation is CASTEDRRETQYF.